This T cell receptor (beta chain) derives from a study of Ad26.COV2.S vaccination and SARS-CoV-2 variants. Study-level results: The analyses of TCR breadth and depth may have understated the size of total T cell responses. Breadth measured for non-spike TCRs was similar across vaccine and placebo recipients.

Looked up from germline, CDR1 is SEHNR and CDR2 is FQNEAQ (reference sequence). V gave up 5 bases and J gave up 2 bases, with 7 bases separating them. This CDR3 spans 14 amino acids. Repertoires were generated with immunoSEQ multiplex PCR, while TCRdb's copy carries only in-frame clones and drops some. In the table there are just over 350,000 clones, roughly 81% of which are singletons. The sample's treatment: around 19 received Ad26.COV2.S at low or high dose, single or two shots; roughly five received placebo; per-sample allocation not given. Sampling was performed 63 days after the first vaccine or placebo injection. An 18-55-year-old adult in Boston served as donor. Comments on this clone: Its antigen remains unidentified.

J is TRBJ1-6 and V is TRBV7-9; unclear D gene. The origin of this receptor is a person between 18 and 59 years old who received the Ad26.COV2.S COVID-19 vaccine or a placebo. Specimen: peripheral blood, collected in a trial of Ad26.COV2.S vaccine versus placebo. CDR3 sequence reads: CASSLDTYNSPLHF. The CDR3 DNA reads TGTGCCAGCAGCCTTGATACCTATAATTCACCCCTCCACTTT.